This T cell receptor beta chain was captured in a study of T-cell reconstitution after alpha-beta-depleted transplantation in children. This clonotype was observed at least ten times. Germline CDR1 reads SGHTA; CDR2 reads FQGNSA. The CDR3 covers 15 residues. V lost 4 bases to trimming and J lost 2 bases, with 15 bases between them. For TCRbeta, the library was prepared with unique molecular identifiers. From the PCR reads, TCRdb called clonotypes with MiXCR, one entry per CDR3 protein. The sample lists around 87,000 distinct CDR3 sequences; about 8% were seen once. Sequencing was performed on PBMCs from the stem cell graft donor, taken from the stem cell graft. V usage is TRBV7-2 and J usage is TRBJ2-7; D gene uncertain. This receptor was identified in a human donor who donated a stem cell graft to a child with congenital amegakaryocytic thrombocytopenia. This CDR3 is CASSSTGPGPYEQYF. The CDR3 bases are TGTGCCAGCAGCTCCACGGGCCCAGGCCCCTACGAGCAGTACTTC.